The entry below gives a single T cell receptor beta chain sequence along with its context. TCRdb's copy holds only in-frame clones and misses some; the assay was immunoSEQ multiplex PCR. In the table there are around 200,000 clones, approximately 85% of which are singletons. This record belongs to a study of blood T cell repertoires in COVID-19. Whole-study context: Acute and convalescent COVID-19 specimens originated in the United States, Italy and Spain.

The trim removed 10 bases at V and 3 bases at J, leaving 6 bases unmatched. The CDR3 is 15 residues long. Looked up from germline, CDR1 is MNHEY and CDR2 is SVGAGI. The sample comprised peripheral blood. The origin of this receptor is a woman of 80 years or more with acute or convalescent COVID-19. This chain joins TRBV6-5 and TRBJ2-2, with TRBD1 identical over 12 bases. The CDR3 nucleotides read TGTGCCACAGGGGGACAGGGGGCTCACACCGGGGAGCTGTTTTTT. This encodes CATGGQGAHTGELFF.